Below are 14 T cell receptor beta chains sequenced from a single sample in a study of cytomegalovirus exposure and HLA in healthy donors. PCR primers comprised 60 Vbeta and 13 Jbeta primers. Generated by immunoSEQ multiplex PCR, the TCRdb table keeps only in-frame clones and is missing some. The sample has approximately 180,000 clones, about 70% seen once. The sequenced sample was PBMCs. These TCRs come from a woman in her twenties or thirties in good health and CMV-seronegative.

This clone showed up just a few times. This sequence joins TRBV15 and TRBJ2-7, with a tentative D call TRBD2 (5 bases). The CDR3 runs 14 residues. Trimming shortened V by 0 bases and J by 6 bases, and 12 bases separated the two germline ends. Germline CDR1 LNHNV, CDR2 YYDKDF (reference sequence). CDR3 region: CATSRDRLAVEQYF. CDR3 sequence (DNA): TGTGCCACCAGCAGAGATAGGCTAGCTGTCGAGCAGTACTTC.

The chain employs TRBV6-1 and TRBJ1-5; D is perhaps TRBD1 (5 bases). The V end was cut by 3 bases, the J end by 1 base, with 7 bases between. The germline gives CDR1 MNHNS, CDR2 SASEGT. The CDR3 runs to 14 residues. CDR3 protein: CASSDGQSNQPQHF. The CDR3 nucleotides are TGTGCCAGCAGTGATGGACAAAGCAATCAGCCCCAGCATTTT.

The chain recombines TRBV5-4 with TRBJ1-2; 11 bases are a match to TRBD1. The CDR3 is made up of 15 amino acids. After removal of 4 bases from V and 2 bases from J, the junction contained 4 bases not matched to a gene. Germline V lookup: CDR1 SGHNT, CDR2 YYREEE (reference sequence). The CDR3, as DNA: TGTGCCAGCAGCCAGGGGACAGGGGGAAACTATGGCTACACCTTC. This sequence encodes CASSQGTGGNYGYTF.

The rearrangement links TRBV7-3 to TRBJ2-2; maybe TRBD1 (6 bases). From germline, CDR1 is SGHTA and CDR2 FQGTGA. The CDR3 has 14 amino acids. With 4 bases removed from V and 5 bases from J, the gap between germline ends came to 11 bases. The CDR3: CASSSYRETGELFF. The CDR3 nucleotides read TGTGCCAGCAGCTCATACAGGGAAACCGGGGAGCTGTTTTTT. Variable domain in full (rest from reference TRBV7-3 and TRBJ2-2): GAGVSQTPSNKVTEKGKYVELRCDPISGHTALYWYRQSLGQGPEFLIYFQGTGAADDSGLPNDRFFAVRPEGSVSTLKIQRTERGDSAVYLCASSSYRETGELFFGEGSRLTVL.

The chain joins TRBV4-3 to TRBJ2-6; 7 bases map to TRBD2. The ends lost 0 bases at V and 0 bases at J; junction bases unmatched: 2. The CDR3 extends over 17 amino acids. CDR1 and CDR2 from the germline V gene are LGHNA and YSLEER. The CDR3: CASSQEGGRSGANVLTF. The CDR3 DNA is TGCGCCAGCAGCCAAGAGGGAGGGCGCTCTGGGGCCAACGTCCTGACTTTC.

This chain links TRBV4-1 with TRBJ2-7; D perhaps matches TRBD2 (7 bases). CDR1 and CDR2 (germline): MGHRA, YSYEKL. This CDR3 is built from 20 residues. V gave up 4 bases and J gave up 1 base, with 29 bases separating them. The CDR3: CASSPRQGLGGGPRSYEQYF. The CDR3 coding sequence is TGCGCCAGCAGCCCCCGTCAGGGGTTAGGGGGGGGGCCCCGATCCTACGAGCAGTACTTC.

The DNA for the CDR3 is TGCGCCAGCAGCCTCCGTACTAGCGGGGGGGCCGAAGAGACCCAGTACTTC. Its protein product is CASSLRTSGGAEETQYF. The chain employs TRBV5-1 and TRBJ2-5, with 13 bases identical to TRBD2. CDR1 is SGHRS, CDR2 YFSETQ, per germline. Losses at the gene ends were 4 bases for V and 3 bases for J; bases not matched to a gene: 9. The CDR3 spans 17 residues.

The chain has TRBV2 and TRBJ2-2, with 11 bases fitting TRBD2. Germline values: CDR1 SNHLY, CDR2 FYNNEI. CDR3 length equals 17 residues. J lost 1 base, V lost 6 bases, and 7 bases had no gene match. CDR3 sequence reads: CASSTSGTSGNTGELFF. CDR3 sequence (DNA): TGTGCCAGCAGCACATCTGGGACTAGCGGGAACACCGGGGAGCTGTTTTTT.

This clone was picked up one time. The chain recombines TRBV19 with TRBJ2-6; D remains ambiguous. V was pared by 6 bases and J by 1 base, with 4 bases between. The CDR3 extends over 13 amino acids. CDR1 is LNHDA and CDR2 is SQIVND in the germline V gene (reference sequence). The CDR3 region is CASRLSGANVLTF. For the CDR3, the DNA is TGTGCCAGTAGATTATCTGGGGCCAACGTCCTGACTTTC.

Only one count was recorded for this clone. The chain links TRBV27 to TRBJ2-7; 7 nucleotides match TRBD1. J gave up 2 bases and V 6 bases, and 10 bases lay outside the gene matches. The germline V gene encodes CDR1 MNHEY and CDR2 SMNVEV (reference sequence). The CDR3 runs 15 residues. CDR3 sequence: CASRTTGARTYEQYF. CDR3 in DNA: TGTGCCAGCAGAACAACAGGGGCAAGAACCTACGAGCAGTACTTC.

The chain recombines TRBV18 with TRBJ1-3; TRBD1 matches 7 bases. Germline V gene lookup returns CDR1 KGHSH and CDR2 LQKENI. Unmatched junction bases numbered 8, after V lost 3 bases and J lost 0 bases. CDR3 length equals 17 residues. The CDR3 region has the DNA TGTGCCAGCTCACCTTCTACGGGACAGCCCTCTGGAAACACCATATATTTT. The encoded protein is CASSPSTGQPSGNTIYF.

This rearrangement joins TRBV19 to TRBJ1-2; D remains ambiguous. Germline CDR1 and CDR2: LNHDA and SQIVND (reference sequence). This CDR3 contains 14 residues. The V and J ends lost 5 bases and 0 bases respectively, with 10 bases between them. The CDR3 here is CASSLSPTNYGYTF. CDR3 sequence (DNA): TGTGCCAGTAGTCTTAGTCCGACTAACTATGGCTACACCTTC.

The chain carries TRBV15 and TRBJ2-7; 9 nucleotides match TRBD2. The CDR3 runs to 16 residues. The V segment lost 4 bases and the J segment 3 bases; nucleotides outside the gene matches: 10. Germline V gene data show CDR1 as LNHNV and CDR2 as YYDKDF (reference sequence). CDR3 DNA: TGTGCCACCAGCACACTCGAGACTAGCGGCCTCTACGAGCAGTACTTC. This codes for CATSTLETSGLYEQYF.

This chain links TRBV5-1 with TRBJ1-3, with D unclear. Germline V lookup: CDR1 SGHRS, CDR2 YFSETQ. The CDR3 contains 13 residues. With 6 bases removed from V and 0 bases from J, the gap between germline ends came to 7 bases. The DNA for the CDR3 is TGCGCCAGCAAGAGGGACTCTGGAAACACCATATATTTT. As protein: CASKRDSGNTIYF.